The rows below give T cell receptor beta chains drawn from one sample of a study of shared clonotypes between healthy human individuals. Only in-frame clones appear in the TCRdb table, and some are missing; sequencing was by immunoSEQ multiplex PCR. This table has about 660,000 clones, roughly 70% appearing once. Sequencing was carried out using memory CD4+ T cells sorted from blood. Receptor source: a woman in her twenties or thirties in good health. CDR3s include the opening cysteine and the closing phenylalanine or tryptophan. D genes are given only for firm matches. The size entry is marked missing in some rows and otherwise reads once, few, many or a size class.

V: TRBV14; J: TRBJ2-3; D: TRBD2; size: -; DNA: TGTGCCAGCAGCCTTAACCTCGGGACTAGCGGGAGATTAGATACGCAGTATTTT; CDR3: CASSLNLGTSGRLDTQYF
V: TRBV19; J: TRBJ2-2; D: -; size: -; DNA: TGTGCCAGTAGTCCCGGGACGAACACCGGGGAGCTGTTTTTT; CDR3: CASSPGTNTGELFF
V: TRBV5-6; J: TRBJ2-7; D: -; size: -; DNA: TGTGCCAGCAGCCTGCGGTTAGGATCGGGGAGCTACGAGCAGTACTTC; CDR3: CASSLRLGSGSYEQYF
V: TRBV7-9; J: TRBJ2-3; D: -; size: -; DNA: TGTGCCAGCAGCTTGCAACAGTACACAGATACGCAGTATTTT; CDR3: CASSLQQYTDTQYF
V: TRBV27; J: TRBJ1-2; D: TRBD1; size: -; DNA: TGTGCCAGCAGGCAGGGGGCCTATGGCTACACCTTC; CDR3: CASRQGAYGYTF
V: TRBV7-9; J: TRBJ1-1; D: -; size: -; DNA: TGTGCCAGCCACTCCCGGGGGGCTCCCAACACTGAAGCTTTCTTT; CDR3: CASHSRGAPNTEAFF
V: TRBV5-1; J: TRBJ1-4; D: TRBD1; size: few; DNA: TGCGCCAGCAGCCGGACAGGTTCGAATGAAAAACTGTTTTTT; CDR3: CASSRTGSNEKLFF
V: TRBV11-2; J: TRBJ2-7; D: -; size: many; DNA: TGTGCCAGCAGCTTAATTCATCGAACTACCTACGAGCAGTACTTC; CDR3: CASSLIHRTTYEQYF
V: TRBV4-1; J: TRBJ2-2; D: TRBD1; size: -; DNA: TGCGCCAGCAAAGGGACAGCGGATCTCAACACCGGGGAGCTGTTTTTT; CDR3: CASKGTADLNTGELFF
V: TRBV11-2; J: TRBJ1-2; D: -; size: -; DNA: TGTGCCAGCAGCTTCCTGGAGGGTGGCTACACCTTC; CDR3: CASSFLEGGYTF
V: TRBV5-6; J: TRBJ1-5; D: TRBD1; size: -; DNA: TGTGCCAGCAGCCGGCGGACAGGGAACCAGCCCCAGCATTTT; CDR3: CASSRRTGNQPQHF
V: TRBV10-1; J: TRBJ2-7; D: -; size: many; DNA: TGCGCCAGCAGTGAGGCTTCGGGTTTGAACTACGAGCAGTACTTC; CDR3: CASSEASGLNYEQYF
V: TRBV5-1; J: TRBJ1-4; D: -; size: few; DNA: TGCGCCAGCAGCTTGGCCGGAACAACTAATGAAAAACTGTTTTTT; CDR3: CASSLAGTTNEKLFF
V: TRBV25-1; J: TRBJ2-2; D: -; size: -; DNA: TGTGCCAGCATCGGGCAGGGAAACACCGGGGAGCTGTTTTTT; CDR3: CASIGQGNTGELFF
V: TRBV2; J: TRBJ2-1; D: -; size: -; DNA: TGTGCCAGCAGTGTGGAACAATACAATGAGCAGTTCTTC; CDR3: CASSVEQYNEQFF
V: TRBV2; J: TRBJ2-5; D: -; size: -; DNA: TGTGCCAGCAGTGAATGGGCAGAGGGCCAGTACTTC; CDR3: CASSEWAEGQYF
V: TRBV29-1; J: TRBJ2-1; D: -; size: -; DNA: TGCAGCGTAACCGGGACGGATTACAATGAGCAGTTCTTC; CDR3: CSVTGTDYNEQFF
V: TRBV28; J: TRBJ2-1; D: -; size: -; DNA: TGTGCCAGCAGATCAATTGGAGGGCTCAACTCCTACAATGAGCAGTTCTTC; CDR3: CASRSIGGLNSYNEQFF
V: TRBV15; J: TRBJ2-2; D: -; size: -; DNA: TGTGCCACCAGCAGGGAAACAGAATCCGGGGAGCTGTTTTTT; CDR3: CATSRETESGELFF
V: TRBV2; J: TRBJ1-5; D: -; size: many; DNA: TGTGCCAGCAGCACTCGACAGGGCAATCAGCCCCAGCATTTT; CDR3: CASSTRQGNQPQHF
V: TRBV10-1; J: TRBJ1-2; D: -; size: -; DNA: TGCGCCAGCAGTGAGAATCCAGACGGCCTCGGCTACACCTTC; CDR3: CASSENPDGLGYTF
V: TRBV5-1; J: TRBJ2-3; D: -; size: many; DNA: TGCGCCAGCAGCGGATTCTCCGACCGCCGACCCCACCCCCCAGATACGCAGTATTTT; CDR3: CASSGFSDRRPHPPDTQYF